This TCR beta chain originates from a study of T cell responses to AZD1222 COVID-19 vaccine. Trimming shortened V by 0 bases and J by 4 bases, and 14 bases separated the two germline ends. CDR1 is SGHTA and CDR2 is FQGNSA in the germline V gene. This CDR3 is built from 16 residues. TCRdb's copy holds only in-frame clones and misses some; the assay was immunoSEQ multiplex PCR. This table holds roughly 150,000 clones, roughly nine tenths found once. The TCR was taken from an adult who received the AZD1222 COVID-19 vaccine. The chain employs TRBV7-2 and TRBJ2-3, with D tentatively TRBD2 (5 bases). This specimen consisted of peripheral blood, obtained 28 days after the second AZD1222 dose. The CDR3 DNA reads as TGTGCCAGCAGCTTAGCCCGCGGACTGTTTTCAGATACGCAGTATTTT. Its protein product is CASSLARGLFSDTQYF.